One sample yielded the 24 T cell receptor beta chains listed below, sequenced in a study of shared clonotypes between healthy human individuals. Profiled with immunoSEQ multiplex PCR; TCRdb holds only in-frame clones, not every one. The sample contains over a million clones, roughly 95% of which appear only once. Sequenced material: naive CD4+ T cells sorted from blood. As for subset: CD45RA+ positively selected. All receptors derive from a man aged 25 to 40 in good health.

The chain employs TRBV6-1 and TRBJ2-7, with D possibly called TRBD1 or TRBD2 (6 bases each). The germline V and J ends were trimmed by 6 bases and 0 bases, with 12 bases remaining between them. This CDR3 spans 14 amino acids. The germline V gene has CDR1 MNHNS and CDR2 SASEGT. DNA of the CDR3: TGTGCCAGCAGGCGGGACATTTTCTCCTACGAGCAGTACTTC. Protein sequence: CASRRDIFSYEQYF.

This clone was counted a single time. The chain carries TRBV15 and TRBJ2-7; D is undetermined. The V end lost 5 bases, the J end lost 3 bases, and 17 bases lay between the germline ends. CDR3 size: 15 residues. CDR1 is LNHNV, CDR2 YYDKDF, per germline (reference sequence). CDR3 residues: CATSLRSATYYEQYF. In DNA form, the CDR3 reads TGTGCCACCAGCCTCCGGTCAGCGACGTACTACGAGCAGTACTTC.

The chain is built from TRBV10-1 and TRBJ2-1, with 7 bases lining up with TRBD2. Per the germline V gene, CDR1 is WNHNN and CDR2 is SYGVQD (reference sequence). The CDR3 extends over 17 amino acids. After removal of 3 bases from V and 8 bases from J, the junction contained 16 bases not matched to a gene. Written as DNA, the CDR3 is TGCGCCAGCAGTGATCATCCTAGCGGTAGAGGGCCTCATGAGCAGTTCTTC. Its protein product is CASSDHPSGRGPHEQFF.

As DNA, the CDR3 is TGTGCCAGCAGCGTATCCCTAGCGGGAGGTACCCCAACCGACACCGGGGAGCTGTTTTTT. Translated: CASSVSLAGGTPTDTGELFF. The rearrangement uses TRBV9 and TRBJ2-2, with TRBD2 matching over 11 bases. V was pared by 1 base and J by 3 bases, with 14 bases of the junction left unmatched. The CDR3 extends over 20 amino acids. Germline CDR1 is SGDLS and CDR2 is YYNGEE. Full variable domain (missing parts from reference TRBV9 and TRBJ2-2): DSGVTQTPKHLITATGQRVTLRCSPRSGDLSVYWYQQSLDQGLQFLIQYYNGEERAKGNILERFSAQQFPDLHSELNLSSLELGDSALYFCASSVSLAGGTPTDTGELFFGEGSRLTVL.

This clone was found a few times. The J gene is TRBJ2-4, the V gene TRBV6-5, with D hard to call. V was clipped by 4 bases and J by 8 bases, with 9 bases between them. Germline V gene data show CDR1 as MNHEY and CDR2 as SVGAGI. CDR3 length equals 12 residues. Written as DNA, the CDR3 is TGTGCCAGCAGTTCGGAGACTGACATTCAGTACTTC. The encoded protein is CASSSETDIQYF.

The CDR3 DNA reads as TGTGCCAGCAGCCCCCCCATCTCCTACGAGCAGTACTTC. This translates into CASSPPISYEQYF. This chain connects TRBV28 to TRBJ2-7; D gene unclear. Per germline, CDR1 MDHEN and CDR2 SYDVKM. V lost 6 bases and J 0 bases, leaving 9 bases between the germline ends. This CDR3 region has 13 residues.

This rearrangement joins TRBV18 to TRBJ2-5, with D hard to call. CDR1 and CDR2 (germline): KGHSH, LQKENI. CDR3 size: 15 residues. V lost 5 bases and J 2 bases, leaving 15 bases between the germline ends. The chain's CDR3 is CASSLAGPRQETQYF. CDR3 nucleotides: TGTGCCAGCTCATTGGCAGGCCCGCGACAAGAGACCCAGTACTTC.

The CDR3 spells CASSRPSGWEAFF. DNA for the CDR3: TGTGCCAGCAGCCGTCCCTCCGGATGGGAAGCTTTCTTT. The chain joins TRBV7-2 to TRBJ1-1; D gene ambiguous. Germline-derived CDR1 and CDR2 are SGHTA and FQGNSA. The V and J ends lost 5 bases and 8 bases respectively, with 15 bases between them. This CDR3 comprises 13 residues.

CDR3 nucleotides: TGTGCCAGCAGCTTGTATCTGGCTGGAGATACGCAGTATTTT. This gives the protein CASSLYLAGDTQYF. The rearrangement links TRBV5-4 to TRBJ2-3; D ambiguous. Per the germline V gene, CDR1 is SGHNT and CDR2 is YYREEE (reference sequence). This CDR3 is built from 14 residues. With 1 base removed from V and 5 bases from J, the gap between germline ends came to 11 bases.

The chain couples TRBV23-1 to TRBJ2-7; the match to TRBD1 covers 9 bases. TRBV23-1 is marked as an open reading frame, function uncertain. The CDR3 covers 14 residues. Losses at the gene ends were 4 bases for V and 6 bases for J; bases not matched to a gene: 7. CDR3 amino acids: CASSPRDRVCEQYF. CDR3 DNA sequence: TGCGCCAGCAGTCCGAGGGACAGGGTATGCGAGCAGTACTTC.

This chain joins TRBV28 and TRBJ2-1; 11 bases are a match to TRBD2. The CDR3 extends over 14 amino acids. Trimming removed 2 bases from V and 11 bases from J; junction bases left unmatched: 5. Per germline, CDR1 MDHEN and CDR2 SYDVKM. The CDR3 bases are TGTGCCAGCAGTTTAAGACTAGCGGGACATCAGCAGTTCTTC. It codes for CASSLRLAGHQQFF.

The chain recombines TRBV18 with TRBJ2-7; no reliable D call. CDR1 is KGHSH, CDR2 LQKENI, per germline. The CDR3 extends over 15 amino acids. The V gene lost 3 bases and the J gene lost 4 bases, with 16 bases spanning the gap. The CDR3 bases are TGTGCCAGCTCACCCAGTGTGGTGACTGTGTACGAGCAGTACTTC. This encodes CASSPSVVTVYEQYF.

The V and J genes are TRBV19 and TRBJ2-7; D gene ambiguous. The CDR3 has 13 amino acids. Germline-derived CDR1 and CDR2 are LNHDA and SQIVND (reference sequence). V lost 3 bases, J lost 7 bases, and 13 bases lay in between. The CDR3 protein is CASSIRAYDEQYF. In DNA, the CDR3 is TGTGCCAGTAGTATCCGGGCCTATGATGAGCAGTACTTC. Based on the CDR3 plus reference TRBV19 and TRBJ2-7, the full variable domain is DGGITQSPKYLFRKEGQNVTLSCEQNLNHDAMYWYRQDPGQGLRLIYYSQIVNDFQKGDIAEGYSVSREKKESFPLTVTSAQKNPTAFYLCASSIRAYDEQYFGPGTRLTVT.

J is TRBJ2-1 and V is TRBV7-8; 12 bases fit TRBD2. V lost 5 bases and J lost 0; bases outside the gene matches: 2. Germline CDR1 reads SGHVS; CDR2 reads FQNEAQ. The CDR3 consists of 16 residues. CDR3 nucleotide sequence: TGTGCCAGCAGCGCGACTAGCGGGAGCTCCTACAATGAGCAGTTCTTC. Protein: CASSATSGSSYNEQFF.

This chain links TRBV7-6 with TRBJ2-3, with 7 positions matching TRBD2. V shed 1 base, J shed 0 bases, and the junction held 7 bases outside the gene matches. Germline CDR1 is SGHVS and CDR2 is FNYEAQ. The CDR3 runs to 17 residues. Written as DNA, the CDR3 is TGTGCCAGCAGCTTAGGGGCTAGCGGAACGAGCACAGATACGCAGTATTTT. Its protein is CASSLGASGTSTDTQYF.

The V gene is TRBV2, the J gene TRBJ2-7; D perhaps matches TRBD2 (6 bases). V was clipped by 3 bases and J by 6 bases, with 15 bases between them. Germline V lookup: CDR1 SNHLY, CDR2 FYNNEI. This CDR3 has 14 residues. This CDR3 reads CASSDSTRTTEQYF. CDR3 DNA: TGTGCCAGCAGTGATTCCACCCGGACTACCGAGCAGTACTTC.

The chain combines TRBV7-8 with TRBJ2-5; TRBD1 aligns across 8 bases. CDR1 is SGHVS, CDR2 FQNEAQ, per germline. With V trimmed by 5 bases and J by 2 bases, 19 bases remained unmatched. There are 19 residues in the CDR3. CDR3: CASSPSVLGTGDEQETQYF. In nucleotides, the CDR3 is TGTGCCAGCAGCCCAAGCGTTTTGGGGACAGGAGACGAACAAGAGACCCAGTACTTC.

This chain connects TRBV11-2 to TRBJ2-2; D call uncertain. This CDR3 is built from 14 residues. Germline V lookup: CDR1 SGHAT, CDR2 FQNNGV. Deletions cut 6 bases from V and 7 bases from J, with 15 bases between. This chain's CDR3 is CASSSLLDGGELFF. Written as DNA, the CDR3 is TGTGCCAGCAGTTCCCTCCTTGATGGCGGGGAGCTGTTTTTT.

The chain has TRBV18 and TRBJ1-1; no reliable D call. CDR3 length: 16 residues. The V gene lost 0 bases and the J gene lost 2 bases, with 13 bases spanning the gap. CDR1 is KGHSH, CDR2 LQKENI, per germline. The CDR3 reads CASSPPRRYRNTEAFF. For the CDR3, the DNA is TGTGCCAGCTCACCACCCAGGCGCTATCGAAACACTGAAGCTTTCTTT.

This clone was observed a single time. The chain uses TRBV7-3 and TRBJ2-2, with TRBD2 identical over 8 bases. Germline V lookup: CDR1 SGHTA, CDR2 FQGTGA. The CDR3 is 16 residues long. V shed 5 bases, J shed 7 bases, and the junction held 12 bases outside the gene matches. CDR3 in amino acids: CASSLSGTVWGGELFF. The CDR3 nucleotides read TGTGCCAGCAGCCTTAGCGGGACCGTCTGGGGCGGGGAGCTGTTTTTT.

The chain joins TRBV6-1 to TRBJ2-7; 10 nucleotides align to TRBD2. CDR1 is MNHNS and CDR2 is SASEGT in the germline V gene. CDR3 length: 13 amino acids. Trimming at V came to 7 bases and at J to 7 bases, leaving 7 bases not matched to a gene. The CDR3 coding sequence is TGTGCCAGCAAGCTAGCGGGAGTAGATGAGCAGTACTTC. This sequence encodes CASKLAGVDEQYF.

The V and J genes are TRBV7-2 and TRBJ2-1; 9 bases line up with TRBD1. Germline V gives CDR1 SGHTA, CDR2 FQGNSA. The CDR3 consists of 13 residues. V shed 4 bases and J 7 bases; nucleotides not matched to a gene: 2. CDR3 region: CASSWDRVNEQFF. CDR3 nucleotides: TGTGCCAGCAGCTGGGACAGGGTGAATGAGCAGTTCTTC.

The chain uses TRBV30 and TRBJ1-1; the D is unclear. The V gene lost 8 bases and the J gene lost 4 bases, with 14 bases spanning the gap. Germline V gene data show CDR1 as GTSNPN and CDR2 as SVGIG (reference sequence). The CDR3 length is 12 residues. The CDR3 here is CATGPRGTEAFF. The DNA of the CDR3 is TGTGCCACCGGACCACGGGGCACTGAAGCTTTCTTT.

The chain joins TRBV10-3 to TRBJ2-4, with 14 bases matching TRBD2. Per germline, CDR1 ENHRY and CDR2 SYGVKD. The CDR3 is 16 residues long. J gave up 6 bases and V 3 bases, and 4 bases lay outside the gene matches. Here the CDR3 reads CAISDGTSGSLNIQYF. CDR3 DNA: TGTGCCATCAGTGACGGGACTAGCGGGAGTTTAAACATTCAGTACTTC.